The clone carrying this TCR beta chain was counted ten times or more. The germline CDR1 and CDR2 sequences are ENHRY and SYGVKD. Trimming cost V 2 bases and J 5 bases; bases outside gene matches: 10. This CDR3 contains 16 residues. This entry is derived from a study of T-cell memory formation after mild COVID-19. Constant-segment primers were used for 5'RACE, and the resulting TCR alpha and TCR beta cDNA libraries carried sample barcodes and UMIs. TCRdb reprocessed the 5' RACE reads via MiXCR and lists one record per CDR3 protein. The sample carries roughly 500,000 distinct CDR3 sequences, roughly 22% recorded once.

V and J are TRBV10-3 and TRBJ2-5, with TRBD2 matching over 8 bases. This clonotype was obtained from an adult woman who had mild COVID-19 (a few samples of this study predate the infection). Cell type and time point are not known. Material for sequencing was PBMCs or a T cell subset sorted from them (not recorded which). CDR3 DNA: TGTGCCATCAGTGAGGTGCGGGAGGATTTGTCGGAGACCCAGTACTTC. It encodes CAISEVREDLSETQYF.